The sequence of this T cell receptor (beta chain) was determined in a study of tumor-infiltrating lymphocytes in primary liver carcinoma. For the study at large: Stage T1-T3 N0M0 tumors spanned about 4 to 11 cm.

Germline CDR1 reads LGHNA; CDR2 reads YNFKEQ. The CDR3 is made up of 15 amino acids. TCR beta cDNA was reverse-transcribed from about 550 ng of total RNA. The reaction used a constant-region primer and ProtoScript II reverse transcriptase. Amplification in three nested multiplex PCR rounds with slightly modified ARM-PCR gave rise to TCR beta libraries. For approximately 9 cycles apiece, the opening two PCR rounds ran with TRBV1-TRBV30 forward primers and a C-beta reverse primer. TCRdb itself ran the multiplex PCR reads through MiXCR, one entry per CDR3 protein. The sample yields just under 95,000 distinct CDR3 sequences, approximately 72% seen once. As for this clonotype: The germline gene is not matched at one end of the junction; a read error may be the cause.

Co-extraction of both nucleic acids (RNA and DNA) used roughly 20-34 mg of unsorted bulk tissue. Primary liver carcinomas in the patients were surgically resected. The clonotype was recovered from a man in his forties with primary liver carcinoma and hepatitis B virus infection. Sequenced material: tumor-adjacent normal liver tissue. This chain connects TRBV4-2 to TRBJ2-3, with D possibly being TRBD2 (5 bases). CDR3 protein: CASSSSGSTTETQYF. CDR3 nucleotide sequence: TGTGCCAGCAGCTCCAGCGGTAGTACAACAGAAACGCAGTATTTT.